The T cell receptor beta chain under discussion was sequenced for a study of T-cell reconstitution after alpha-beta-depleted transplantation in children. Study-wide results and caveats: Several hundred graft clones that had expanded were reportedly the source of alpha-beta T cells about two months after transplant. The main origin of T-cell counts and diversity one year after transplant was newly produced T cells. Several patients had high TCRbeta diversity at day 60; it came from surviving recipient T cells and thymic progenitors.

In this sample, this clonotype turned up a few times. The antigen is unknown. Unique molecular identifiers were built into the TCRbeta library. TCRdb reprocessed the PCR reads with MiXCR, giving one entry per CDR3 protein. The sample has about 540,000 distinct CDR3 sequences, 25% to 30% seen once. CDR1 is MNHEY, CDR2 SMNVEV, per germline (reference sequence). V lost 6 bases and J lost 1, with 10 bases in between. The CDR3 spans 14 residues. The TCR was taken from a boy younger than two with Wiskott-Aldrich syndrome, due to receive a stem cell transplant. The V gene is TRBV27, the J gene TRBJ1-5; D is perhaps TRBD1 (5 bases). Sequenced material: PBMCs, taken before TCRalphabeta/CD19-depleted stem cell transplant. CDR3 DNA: TGTGCCAGCAGCTCAGGGAACAGCAATCAGCCCCAGCATTTT. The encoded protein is CASSSGNSNQPQHF.